The 30 T cell receptor beta chains below come from one sample, sequenced in a study of T cell clones after liver transplantation. The table came from immunoSEQ multiplex PCR; TCRdb's copy has only in-frame clones and leaves some out. The sample comprises around 70,000 clones, more than 85% of which are singletons, and 0.85% to 1% rests with the top ten. This material consisted of CD4+ T cells from blood, taken roughly 26 months after liver transplant. These receptors were taken from a human patient who received a liver transplant. The graft donor may have given rise to some T cells.

V usage is TRBV19 and J usage is TRBJ2-1; D is unresolved. CDR3 length: 13 amino acids. Trimming removed 3 bases from V and 4 bases from J, with 7 bases in between. The germline V gene encodes CDR1 LNHDA and CDR2 SQIVND (reference sequence). Here the CDR3 DNA reads TGTGCCAGTAGTATCGGGTCTTACAATGAGCAGTTCTTC. Translated, it gives CASSIGSYNEQFF.

The table lists this clone with a few counts. Germline is not matched at one junction end, which may reflect a read error. This chain uses TRBV6-1 with TRBJ2-7; no firm D call. The CDR3 extends over 12 amino acids. Germline V gene lookup returns CDR1 MNHNS and CDR2 SASEGT. CDR3 residues: CASNENPGFTIF. The CDR3 coding sequence is TGTGCCAGCAATGAAAATCCGGGCTTTACAATCTTC.

V usage is TRBV2 and J usage is TRBJ2-7, with a weak D call TRBD1 (6 bases). CDR1 and CDR2 from the germline V gene are SNHLY and FYNNEI. The CDR3 extends over 14 amino acids. Trimming removed 2 bases from V and 4 bases from J, with 12 bases in between. The CDR3 DNA reads TGTGCCAGCAGTGAAAGGACAGACCGATACGAGCAGTACTTC. It translates to CASSERTDRYEQYF.

The CDR3: CASSLLGTSNEQFF. CDR3 DNA: TGTGCCAGCAGCTTACTAGGGACTTCCAATGAGCAGTTCTTC. The chain couples TRBV7-2 to TRBJ2-1; TRBD2 might be the D (6 bases). This CDR3 contains 14 residues. Looked up from germline, CDR1 is SGHTA and CDR2 is FQGNSA. V gave up 2 bases and J gave up 6 bases, with 11 bases separating them.

This sequence joins TRBV6-1 and TRBJ2-5; perhaps D is TRBD1 or TRBD2 (5 bases each). Germline CDR1 is MNHNS and CDR2 is SASEGT. The CDR3 covers 14 residues. With 7 bases removed from V and 4 bases from J, the gap between germline ends came to 16 bases. CDR3 in amino acids: CASTQRDGRETQYF. CDR3 sequence (DNA): TGTGCCAGCACCCAACGGGACGGTAGAGAGACCCAGTACTTC.

The chain joins TRBV7-7 to TRBJ2-2; D possibly corresponds to TRBD2 (5 bases). This CDR3 has 14 amino acids. Between the trimmed V and J ends, which lost 6 bases and 6 bases, there was a span of 14 bases. Germline loops: CDR1 SSHAT, CDR2 FNYEAQ (reference sequence). Here the CDR3 DNA reads TGTGCCAGCAGTCTAGGAGGCAGCCCCGGGGAGCTGTTTTTT. Translating gives CASSLGGSPGELFF.

V usage is TRBV5-4 and J usage is TRBJ2-3, with TRBD2 as a possible D gene (5 bases). Trimming cost V 3 bases and J 2 bases, with 13 bases left between them. Germline CDR1 and CDR2: SGHNT and YYREEE (reference sequence). The length of the CDR3 is 15 residues. CDR3 coding DNA: TGTGCCAGCAGCTCCTTGGGTAGCGACACAGATACGCAGTATTTT. Its translation is CASSSLGSDTDTQYF.

The rearrangement uses TRBV7-9 and TRBJ1-2; D might be TRBD1 (6 bases). Per the germline V gene, CDR1 is SEHNR and CDR2 is FQNEAQ (reference sequence). The germline V and J ends were trimmed by 1 base and 4 bases, with 10 bases remaining between them. This CDR3 spans 14 amino acids. Written as DNA, the CDR3 is TGTGCCAGCAGCTTAGGCAGGGGTGGCTATGGCTACACCTTC. This codes for CASSLGRGGYGYTF.

In nucleotides, the CDR3 is TGCGCCAGCACCTTGACAGGGTGTAGCAATCAGCCCCAGCATTTT. Translated: CASTLTGCSNQPQHF. The V call is TRBV23-1, the J call TRBJ1-5; 7 nucleotides align to TRBD1. TRBV23-1 is marked as an open reading frame, function uncertain. V gave up 7 bases and J gave up 0 bases; unmatched junction bases: 6. This CDR3 contains 15 residues.

The chain couples TRBV11-3 to TRBJ2-3, with TRBD2 matching over 9 bases. The germline V gene encodes CDR1 SGHNT and CDR2 YENEEA. V trimming: 8 bases; J trimming: 2 bases; junction bases outside the gene matches: 11. This CDR3 region has 16 residues. The CDR3 region is CASGPRLAVSTDTQYF. CDR3 bases: TGTGCCAGCGGCCCCCGACTAGCGGTATCCACAGATACGCAGTATTTT.

V and J are TRBV9 and TRBJ2-2, with 12 bases lining up with TRBD2. V lost 3 bases to trimming and J lost 6 bases; unmatched junction nucleotides: 3. Germline loops: CDR1 SGDLS, CDR2 YYNGEE. The CDR3 consists of 15 residues. The chain's CDR3 is CASSASGRASGELFF. Here the CDR3 DNA reads TGTGCCAGCAGCGCTAGCGGGAGGGCGTCCGGGGAGCTGTTTTTT.

This clone was recorded once. This chain joins TRBV7-3 and TRBJ1-2, with D possibly matching TRBD1 (5 bases). There are 15 residues in the CDR3. Trimming took off 8 bases at V and 7 bases at J, with 23 bases between the two ends. Germline CDR1 SGHTA, CDR2 FQGTGA. CDR3 sequence reads: CASSRKAGAGPGYTF. CDR3 DNA sequence: TGTGCCAGCTCCCGGAAAGCCGGGGCGGGGCCTGGCTACACCTTC.

The genes are TRBV5-5 and TRBJ2-3, with TRBD2 matching over 8 bases. Trimming took 4 bases from V and 2 from J; bases not matched to a gene: 9. Per the germline V gene, CDR1 is SGHKS and CDR2 is YYEKEE (reference sequence). The CDR3 spans 16 residues. DNA for the CDR3: TGTGCCAGCAGCCCCCGGGGAGCGGGAGACACAGATACGCAGTATTTT. This translates into CASSPRGAGDTDTQYF.

As to this clone: Different DNA sequences within this sample yield the same CDR3. The chain has TRBV7-9 and TRBJ2-5; D remains unclear. V was cut by 3 bases and J by 1 base, with 0 bases left in between. Germline V gene sequence: CDR1 SEHNR, CDR2 FQNEAQ (reference sequence). This CDR3 has 11 amino acids. For the CDR3, the DNA is TGTGCCAGCAGCTTCCAAGAGACCCAGTACTTC. It translates to CASSFQETQYF.

The rearrangement links TRBV4-3 to TRBJ2-6; D ambiguous. CDR1 and CDR2 from the germline V gene are LGHNA and YSLEER. V lost 0 bases and J 2 bases, leaving 8 bases between the germline ends. The CDR3 is 16 amino acids. The CDR3 protein is CASSQDVSAGANVLTF. The CDR3 bases are TGCGCCAGCAGCCAAGATGTGTCAGCTGGGGCCAACGTCCTGACTTTC.

This clone occurred a few times. The chain recombines TRBV18 with TRBJ1-3; 10 positions agree with TRBD1. The germline V gene has CDR1 KGHSH and CDR2 LQKENI. The CDR3 loop spans 17 amino acids. V lost 1 base, J lost 0 bases, and 3 bases stayed unmatched. CDR3 in amino acids: CASSPRTGGSSGNTIYF. CDR3 bases: TGTGCCAGCTCACCACGGACAGGGGGAAGCTCTGGAAACACCATATATTTT.

The chain joins TRBV11-2 to TRBJ2-2, with 7 bases identical to TRBD2. In germline, CDR1 is SGHAT, CDR2 FQNNGV. V lost 2 bases, J lost 5 bases, and 5 bases stayed unmatched. The CDR3 consists of 15 residues. CDR3 nucleotides: TGTGCCAGCAGCTTATCATTTAGCGGGACCGGGGAGCTGTTTTTT. Its translation: CASSLSFSGTGELFF.

The rearrangement uses TRBV5-5 and TRBJ2-1; tentatively, D is TRBD1 (5 bases). This CDR3 contains 13 residues. The V and J ends lost 5 bases and 12 bases respectively, with 18 bases between them. Per germline, CDR1 SGHKS and CDR2 YYEKEE (reference sequence). Here the CDR3 DNA reads TGTGCCAGCAGAAACCTTGGAAGCCAGGGGCAGTTCTTC. It codes for CASRNLGSQGQFF.

This rearrangement joins TRBV7-9 to TRBJ2-7; D gene unclear. V dropped 3 bases and J dropped 0 bases, with 12 bases sitting between them. The CDR3 is 15 amino acids. From germline, CDR1 is SEHNR and CDR2 FQNEAQ (reference sequence). CDR3 nucleotide sequence: TGTGCCAGCAGCTTCCCCGGATCCAGCTCCTACGAGCAGTACTTC. The encoded protein is CASSFPGSSSYEQYF.

The chain is built from TRBV21-1 and TRBJ1-4. TRBV21-1 is tagged as a pseudogene. The CDR3 runs to 18 residues. The CDR3 loop reads CASSKGSGGGRKNEKLFF. The CDR3 nucleotides are TGTGCCAGCAGCAAAGGTTCAGGGGGCGGGAGGAAAAATGAAAAACTGTTTTTT.

This chain connects TRBV5-8 to TRBJ1-4, with TRBD1 matching 12 bases. There are 16 residues in the CDR3. CDR1 is SGHTS and CDR2 is YDEGEE in the germline V gene. With V trimmed by 4 bases and J by 2 bases, 3 bases remained unmatched. The CDR3 nucleotides are TGTGCCAGCAGCCTCGGGACAGGGGGCACTAATGAAAAACTGTTTTTT. Protein sequence: CASSLGTGGTNEKLFF.

The V and J genes are TRBV27 and TRBJ2-3, with no clear D. Looked up from germline, CDR1 is MNHEY and CDR2 is SMNVEV (reference sequence). Trimming took 1 base from V and 2 from J, leaving 1 base between them. This CDR3 is built from 12 residues. CDR3 amino acids: CASSLFTDTQYF. The CDR3 coding sequence is TGTGCCAGCAGTTTATTCACAGATACGCAGTATTTT.

The V call is TRBV5-4, the J call TRBJ2-2; 9 bases match TRBD1. Germline V gene data show CDR1 as SGHNT and CDR2 as YYREEE (reference sequence). The V gene end was trimmed by 4 bases and the J gene end by 5 bases; junction bases not matched to a gene: 3. The CDR3 has 14 residues. CDR3 region: CASSRDRVTGELFF. CDR3 in DNA: TGTGCCAGCAGCCGGGACAGGGTGACCGGGGAGCTGTTTTTT.

The chain joins TRBV11-3 to TRBJ2-7; D remains ambiguous. There are 14 residues in the CDR3. Germline CDR1 SGHNT, CDR2 YENEEA. Trimming removed 0 bases at V and 2 bases at J, with 8 bases between. The CDR3 DNA reads as TGTGCCAGCAGCTTAGATCGGTTGGCCTACGAGCAGTACTTC. Residues: CASSLDRLAYEQYF. The full variable domain, completed using reference TRBV11-3 and TRBJ2-7, is EAGVVQSPRYKIIEKKQPVAFWCNPISGHNTLYWYLQNLGQGPELLIRYENEEAVDDSQLPKDRFSAERLKGVDSTLKIQPAELGDSAVYLCASSLDRLAYEQYFGPGTRLTVT.

The chain links TRBV9 to TRBJ2-7, with D uncertain. CDR1 is SGDLS and CDR2 is YYNGEE in the germline V gene. Trimming stripped 2 bases from V and 2 bases from J, with 26 bases between. The CDR3 is made up of 19 amino acids. CDR3 nucleotide sequence: TGTGCCAGCAGCGTTTATCCGAAGACGGGCAGCCCATTTGCCTACGAGCAGTACTTC. It encodes CASSVYPKTGSPFAYEQYF. Using reference TRBV9 and TRBJ2-7 for the parts outside the CDR3, the full variable domain is DSGVTQTPKHLITATGQRVTLRCSPRSGDLSVYWYQQSLDQGLQFLIQYYNGEERAKGNILERFSAQQFPDLHSELNLSSLELGDSALYFCASSVYPKTGSPFAYEQYFGPGTRLTVT.

For the CDR3, the DNA is TGTGCCAGCAGCCTCGGGGCGGATCCTAACACCGGGGAGCTGTTTTTT. This codes for CASSLGADPNTGELFF. This chain links TRBV9 with TRBJ2-2; D could derive from TRBD1 or TRBD2 (5 bases each). The CDR3 length is 16 residues. Germline V CDR1 and CDR2: SGDLS, YYNGEE. Between the trimmed V and J ends, which lost 4 bases and 2 bases, there was a span of 15 bases.

CDR3: CASSDGRSDTQYF. The CDR3 DNA sequence: TGTGCCAGCAGTGACGGACGTTCCGATACGCAGTATTTT. The V call is TRBV6-1, the J call TRBJ2-3; D remains unclear. Trimming took 3 bases from V and 6 from J, leaving 10 bases between them. This CDR3 contains 13 residues. Per the germline V gene, CDR1 is MNHNS and CDR2 is SASEGT.

About this clone itself: The junction departs from germline at one end; a sequencing error may be responsible. The CDR3 nucleotides read TGTGCTAGCAGCCCCGGCGAGACCCAGTACTTC. It translates to CASSPGETQYF. The chain couples TRBV7-7 to TRBJ2-5, with D unresolved. The germline gives CDR1 SSHAT, CDR2 FNYEAQ (reference sequence). The CDR3 extends over 11 amino acids.

V and J are TRBV7-6 and TRBJ2-1, with D perhaps assigned TRBD1 or TRBD2 (6 bases each). Trimming took off 3 bases at V and 8 bases at J, with 8 bases between the two ends. The CDR3 totals 12 residues. Germline V gives CDR1 SGHVS, CDR2 FNYEAQ. The CDR3 sequence: CASSFRGDEQFF. The DNA for the CDR3 is TGTGCCAGCAGCTTTAGGGGGGATGAGCAGTTCTTC.

This chain joins TRBV18 and TRBJ1-4; D possibly corresponds to TRBD1 (5 bases). Germline values: CDR1 KGHSH, CDR2 LQKENI. Trimming stripped 3 bases from V and 7 bases from J, with 12 bases between. The CDR3 spans 14 residues. CDR3 residues: CASSPGPGGEKLFF. CDR3 coding DNA: TGTGCCAGCTCACCGGGACCGGGCGGTGAAAAACTGTTTTTT.